This T cell receptor beta chain was documented in a study of cytomegalovirus exposure and HLA in healthy donors. In the study overall: Clustering assigned roughly 81% of the approximately 400 genotyped donors to the Caucasian-associated ancestry cluster. Overall study results and limits: Previous analysis showed most TCR beta V segments were productive about 90% or about 30% of the time.

Per germline, CDR1 GTSNPN and CDR2 SVGIG (reference sequence). This CDR3 has 15 amino acids. 60 Vbeta and 13 Jbeta primers were used in PCR. This table comes from immunoSEQ multiplex PCR, and its TCRdb copy is limited to in-frame clones, with some not included. Altogether 90,000 to 130,000 clones are present, over 60% being singletons, with the ten largest covering around 4.9%. Comments on this clone: Its antigen is undetermined.

The rearrangement uses TRBV30 and TRBJ2-5; TRBD1 might be the D (6 bases). The last part of the DNA fits TRBJ2-7 better; the J call may be wrong. What was sequenced was PBMCs. The sequence came from a man aged 25-40 years in good health and CMV-seropositive. The CDR3 nucleotides are TGTGCCTGGAGTCCTCTCACTATTACAGGGAACGAGCAGTACTTC. It is translated as CAWSPLTITGNEQYF.